Following are 18 T cell receptor beta chains from one sample sequenced in a study of CD8 T cells in ankylosing spondylitis. Using its own MiXCR run on the 5' RACE reads, TCRdb lists one record per CDR3 protein. The sample lists more than 200,000 distinct CDR3 sequences; roughly 25% were seen once. Material: blood, either unsorted or a sorted T cell fraction (not recorded which). The receptors were gathered from a male donor with ankylosing spondylitis or in good health (not recorded which).

Ten or more counts support this clonotype. The V gene is TRBV20-1, the J gene TRBJ2-5; a weak D match, TRBD2 (6 bases). From germline, CDR1 is DFQATT and CDR2 SNEGSKA (reference sequence). The CDR3 has 12 residues. The V end lost 1 base, the J end lost 5 bases, and 8 bases lay between the germline ends. The CDR3 sequence: CSARGREETQYF. For the CDR3, the DNA is TGCAGTGCTAGAGGCCGGGAGGAGACCCAGTACTTC.

This clonotype has a count of ten or more. J is TRBJ2-5 and V is TRBV7-9; no definite D call. Per the germline V gene, CDR1 is SEHNR and CDR2 is FQNEAQ (reference sequence). The CDR3 totals 12 residues. V lost 5 bases and J 7 bases, leaving 11 bases between the germline ends. The CDR3: CASSPLDWTQYF. The CDR3 DNA is TGTGCCAGCAGCCCCCTCGATTGGACCCAGTACTTC.

The chain is built from TRBV27 and TRBJ2-1; D is unclear. Germline CDR1 is MNHEY and CDR2 is SMNVEV (reference sequence). The CDR3 loop spans 12 amino acids. Between the trimmed V and J ends, which lost 7 bases and 4 bases, there was a span of 8 bases. The CDR3 nucleotides are TGTGCCAGCACCTCTCCGTACAATGAGCAGTTCTTC. Its translation: CASTSPYNEQFF.

J is TRBJ1-2 and V is TRBV12-3 or TRBV12-4; 9 nucleotides agree with TRBD1. The CDR3 spans 14 residues. Germline trimming cut 5 bases from V and 7 bases from J; bases unmatched to any gene: 8. The CDR3 DNA is TGTGCCAGCAGTCGATCCGGGACAGGGAGTGGCTACACCTTC. Amino acid sequence: CASSRSGTGSGYTF.

This clonotype was recorded at least ten times. This chain uses TRBV12-3 or TRBV12-4 with TRBJ2-1; the D gene could be TRBD1 or TRBD2 (6 bases each). This CDR3 spans 16 amino acids. The V end lost 1 base, the J end lost 6 bases, and 16 bases lay between the germline ends. CDR3: CASSLEWGARVNEQFF. The CDR3 DNA follows: TGTGCCAGCAGTTTAGAATGGGGGGCCAGGGTCAATGAGCAGTTCTTC.

The rearrangement joins TRBV6-4 to TRBJ2-4; D call uncertain. V gave up 8 bases and J gave up 5 bases, with 16 bases separating them. The CDR3 runs to 14 residues. Germline values: CDR1 MRHNA, CDR2 SNTAGT. CDR3 residues: CASGIPRIQNIQYF. Written as DNA, the CDR3 is TGTGCCAGCGGTATCCCCAGGATCCAAAACATTCAGTACTTC.

The chain carries TRBV4-1 and TRBJ2-5; the D gene could be TRBD1 or TRBD2 (5 bases each). The CDR3 sequence is 15 residues long. Per the germline V gene, CDR1 is MGHRA and CDR2 is YSYEKL. The ends were cut back, 1 base at V and 3 bases at J, with 12 bases in the middle. The DNA of the CDR3 is TGCGCCAGCAGCCAAGGACTCGGGACCAAAGAGACCCAGTACTTC. Its protein is CASSQGLGTKETQYF.

The chain joins TRBV5-1 to TRBJ2-5, with 9 bases that match TRBD1. V lost 2 bases, J lost 2 bases, and 10 bases stayed unmatched. CDR1 and CDR2 from the germline V gene are SGHRS and YFSETQ. This CDR3 is built from 17 residues. CDR3 amino acids: CASSFGTGGAAQETQYF. The DNA of the CDR3 is TGCGCCAGCAGCTTCGGAACAGGGGGCGCGGCACAAGAGACCCAGTACTTC.

V usage is TRBV20-1 and J usage is TRBJ2-7, with 7 bases that match TRBD1. Germline V gene lookup returns CDR1 DFQATT and CDR2 SNEGSKA (reference sequence). CDR3 size: 15 residues. Losses at the gene ends were 0 bases for V and 6 bases for J; bases not matched to a gene: 11. In DNA form, the CDR3 reads TGCAGTGCTAGAGATTCAACAGGGGATTCATTCGAGCAGTACTTC. This gives the protein CSARDSTGDSFEQYF.

This clonotype has a count of ten or more. This rearrangement joins TRBV29-1 to TRBJ2-1; 10 bases line up with TRBD1. Per germline, CDR1 SQVTM and CDR2 ANQGSEA. The CDR3 covers 13 residues. Trimming at V came to 6 bases and at J to 3 bases, leaving 2 bases not matched to a gene. CDR3 sequence: CSVGQGLYNEQFF. As DNA, the CDR3 is TGCAGCGTGGGACAGGGGCTCTACAATGAGCAGTTCTTC.

The chain links TRBV9 to TRBJ2-1; D remains unclear. The CDR3 spans 13 residues. Germline V gene data show CDR1 as SGDLS and CDR2 as YYNGEE. The V end was cut by 4 bases, the J end by 5 bases, with 10 bases between. CDR3: CASSPPGHNEQFF. CDR3 DNA sequence: TGTGCCAGCAGCCCCCCCGGGCACAATGAGCAGTTCTTC.

Many counts were recorded for this clonotype. The chain uses TRBV20-1 and TRBJ2-5; possible D gene TRBD1, 6 bases. Looked up from germline, CDR1 is DFQATT and CDR2 is SNEGSKA (reference sequence). V was shortened by 4 bases and J by 4 bases, with 19 bases between the two germline ends. CDR3 length: 15 amino acids. The CDR3 loop is CSAKGELGSGETQYF. The CDR3 DNA follows: TGCAGTGCTAAGGGGGAGCTGGGGTCGGGAGAGACCCAGTACTTC.

This clonotype was seen repeatedly, ten times or more. The chain is built from TRBV12-3 or TRBV12-4 and TRBJ1-6, with TRBD1 as a possible D gene (5 bases). The CDR3 totals 13 residues. V was shortened by 6 bases and J by 7 bases, with 10 bases between the two germline ends. The CDR3 nucleotides read TGTGCCAGCAGGGCCAGGGAGAATTCACCCCTCCACTTT. It is translated as CASRARENSPLHF.

The table lists this clonotype with a few counts. The CDR3 loop reads CSGRLTSRAKNIQYF. The CDR3 DNA is TGCAGTGGCCGCCTGACTAGTCGCGCCAAAAACATTCAGTACTTC. The chain links TRBV20-1 to TRBJ2-4; possibly TRBD2 for D (6 bases). CDR1 DFQATT and CDR2 SNEGSKA come from the germline V gene (reference sequence). The CDR3 loop spans 15 amino acids. Trimming stripped 7 bases from V and 1 base from J, with 17 bases between.

The genes are TRBV6-5 and TRBJ1-6, with D perhaps matching TRBD1 (6 bases). Germline V CDR1 and CDR2: MNHEY, SVGAGI. V lost 3 bases, J lost 6 bases, and 9 bases lay in between. This CDR3 is 14 amino acids long. CDR3 loop: CASSYGGPNSPLHF. As DNA, the CDR3 is TGTGCCAGCAGTTATGGGGGGCCTAATTCACCCCTCCACTTT.

This clonotype was recorded many times. The chain couples TRBV12-3 or TRBV12-4 to TRBJ1-4, with a possible D match to TRBD1 (5 bases). The CDR3 loop spans 14 amino acids. V shed 8 bases and J shed 2 bases, with 12 bases lying between them. The CDR3 is CASGHRDTNEKLFF. The CDR3 coding sequence is TGTGCCAGCGGACACCGGGACACTAATGAAAAACTGTTTTTT.

At least ten counts were recorded for this clonotype. This chain uses TRBV7-2 with TRBJ1-2; D is uncertain. This CDR3 has 15 amino acids. Between the trimmed V and J ends, which lost 3 bases and 5 bases, there was a span of 16 bases. Per the germline V gene, CDR1 is SGHTA and CDR2 is FQGNSA. CDR3 loop: CASSFDPLVRYGYTF. In nucleotides, the CDR3 is TGTGCCAGCAGCTTTGATCCCCTCGTTCGTTATGGCTACACCTTC.

This clonotype was counted once. The chain has TRBV20-1 and TRBJ2-5; 9 bases match TRBD2. CDR1 is DFQATT, CDR2 SNEGSKA, per germline (reference sequence). The ends lost 4 bases at V and 5 bases at J; junction bases unmatched: 11. The CDR3 has 15 residues. The CDR3 spells CSANRGSGGSETQYF. The CDR3 DNA reads TGCAGTGCTAACAGGGGTAGCGGGGGCTCGGAGACCCAGTACTTC.